Listed here are 26 T cell receptor beta chains from one sample, sequenced in a study of CD8 T cells in ankylosing spondylitis (dated by TCRdb to between 2016 and 2019). Receptors were amplified or captured by 5' RACE. This sample was sequenced with an Illumina HiSeq 2500. Clones were called with MiXCR by TCRdb after fastp trimmed the public reads at Q25, and only in-frame beta chains were retained. Identical CDR3 protein sequences are pooled into one entry, listed with their most common genes and DNA. This sample holds roughly 250,000 distinct CDR3 sequences; around 7.8% were observed only once. The ten largest account for around 7% of the sample. Input material: blood, either unsorted or a sorted T cell fraction (not recorded which). Receptors were obtained from a male donor with ankylosing spondylitis or in good health (not recorded which).

This clonotype showed up many times. The V gene is TRBV7-2, the J gene TRBJ2-5, with D perhaps given as TRBD1 or TRBD2 (5 bases each). Trimming took off 5 bases at V and 4 bases at J, with 14 bases between the two ends. Looked up from germline, CDR1 is SGHTA and CDR2 is FQGNSA. This CDR3 region has 14 residues. CDR3 residues: CASSAGTQIETQYF. CDR3 coding DNA: TGTGCCAGCAGCGCCGGGACCCAAATAGAGACCCAGTACTTC.

This clonotype came up many times. CDR3: CSVVSPSGANVLTF. The CDR3 DNA is TGCAGCGTTGTGAGCCCCTCTGGGGCCAACGTCCTGACTTTC. The rearrangement uses TRBV29-1 and TRBJ2-6; D ambiguous. Trimming took 4 bases from V and 0 from J, leaving 7 bases between them. Germline CDR1 SQVTM, CDR2 ANQGSEA. This CDR3 comprises 14 residues. Complete variable domain (other parts from reference TRBV29-1 and TRBJ2-6): SAVISQKPSRDICQRGTSLTIQCQVDSQVTMMFWYRQQPGQSLTLIATANQGSEATYESGFVIDKFPISRPNLTFSTLTVSNMSPEDSSIYLCSVVSPSGANVLTFGAGSRLTVL.

This clonotype was counted only a few times. The chain carries TRBV20-1 and TRBJ2-1; D possibly uses TRBD1 or TRBD2 (6 bases each). The V end was cut by 5 bases, the J end by 9 bases, with 14 bases between. There are 12 residues in the CDR3. Germline V lookup: CDR1 DFQATT, CDR2 SNEGSKA (reference sequence). In nucleotides, the CDR3 is TGCAGTGCTCGCCCACAGGGAGGTGAGCAGTTCTTC. Its protein product is CSARPQGGEQFF.

This clonotype came up a few times. The chain links TRBV20-1 to TRBJ1-2; D remains ambiguous. Germline V gene lookup returns CDR1 DFQATT and CDR2 SNEGSKA (reference sequence). The CDR3 runs 12 residues. The V and J ends lost 3 bases and 3 bases respectively, with 8 bases between them. The CDR3 bases are TGCAGTGCTAGGGGGATAGACTATGGCTACACCTTC. Amino acids: CSARGIDYGYTF.

This clonotype was seen many times. The rearrangement uses TRBV9 and TRBJ1-2, with TRBD1 as a possible D gene (5 bases). Per germline, CDR1 SGDLS and CDR2 YYNGEE. This CDR3 is built from 14 residues. Trimming cost V 1 base and J 2 bases, with 9 bases left between them. CDR3 nucleotides: TGTGCCAGCAGCGTAAATGGGGGGAACTATGGCTACACCTTC. Translation: CASSVNGGNYGYTF.

This clonotype was picked up a small number of times. The chain uses TRBV7-2 and TRBJ2-2, with D maybe TRBD2 (5 bases). The CDR3 has 16 residues. V was trimmed by 5 bases and J by 6 bases, leaving 19 bases between them. In germline, CDR1 is SGHTA, CDR2 FQGNSA. The chain's CDR3 is CASSPRGSGDAGELFF. The CDR3 nucleotides read TGTGCCAGCAGCCCCAGAGGGTCCGGAGACGCCGGGGAGCTGTTTTTT. Based on the CDR3 plus reference TRBV7-2 and TRBJ2-2, the full variable domain is GAGVSQSPSNKVTEKGKDVELRCDPISGHTALYWYRQSLGQGLEFLIYFQGNSAPDKSGLPSDRFSAERTGGSVSTLTIQRTQQEDSAVYLCASSPRGSGDAGELFFGEGSRLTVL.

The rearrangement joins TRBV12-3 or TRBV12-4 to TRBJ1-1; unclear D gene. V lost 3 bases and J lost 11, with 13 bases in between. This CDR3 contains 12 residues. This CDR3 reads CASSFEGAQAFF. As DNA, the CDR3 is TGTGCCAGCAGTTTCGAGGGTGCCCAGGCTTTCTTT.

Details on this clonotype: A much more abundant neighbour one base away suggests this may be a read error. V and J are TRBV20-1 and TRBJ1-1; D gene ambiguous. In germline, CDR1 is DFQATT, CDR2 SNEGSKA (reference sequence). CDR3 size: 11 residues. Trimming took off 8 bases at V and 1 base at J, with 8 bases between the two ends. The CDR3 nucleotides read TGCAGTCGCAATAGGAACACTGAAGCTTTCTTT. This translates into CSRNRNTEAFF.

Ten or more counts support this clonotype. V gene TRBV7-9 combines with J gene TRBJ2-7; TRBD1 might be the D (6 bases). V lost 1 base, J lost 4 bases, and 11 bases lay in between. Germline lookup yields CDR1 SEHNR and CDR2 FQNEAQ (reference sequence). CDR3 length equals 14 residues. The CDR3 reads CASSLEGQPYEQYF. The CDR3 nucleotides read TGTGCCAGCAGCTTAGAAGGACAGCCGTACGAGCAGTACTTC.

This clonotype was counted many times. CDR3 residues: CASSYSRRDTYEQYF. The CDR3 DNA sequence: TGTGCCAGCAGTTACTCGAGGCGGGACACTTACGAGCAGTACTTC. This chain connects TRBV6-5 to TRBJ2-7, with D perhaps assigned TRBD1 or TRBD2 (6 bases each). V dropped 0 bases and J dropped 4 bases, with 13 bases sitting between them. CDR3 length equals 15 residues. Per germline, CDR1 MNHEY and CDR2 SVGAGI.

This clonotype has a count of ten or more. The chain couples TRBV6-1 to TRBJ2-3; D perhaps matches TRBD1 (5 bases). Per germline, CDR1 MNHNS and CDR2 SASEGT. V was pared by 5 bases and J by 0 bases, with 6 bases between. The CDR3 is 13 residues long. The CDR3 DNA reads TGTGCCAGCAGTCGGACAAGCACAGATACGCAGTATTTT. It encodes CASSRTSTDTQYF.

This chain uses TRBV3-1 with TRBJ1-2; TRBD1 is a possible D gene (5 bases). V shed 5 bases and J shed 4 bases, with 20 bases lying between them. This CDR3 is 16 amino acids long. Germline values: CDR1 LGHDT, CDR2 YNNKEL (reference sequence). Here the CDR3 DNA reads TGTGCCAGCAGCACCTCCCGGGACGGACCAATCTATGGCTACACCTTC. Protein sequence: CASSTSRDGPIYGYTF. Full variable domain (missing parts from reference TRBV3-1 and TRBJ1-2): DTAVSQTPKYLVTQMGNDKSIKCEQNLGHDTMYWYKQDSKKFLKIMFSYNNKELIINETVPNRFSPKSPDKAHLNLHINSLELGDSAVYFCASSTSRDGPIYGYTFGSGTRLTVV.

This clonotype was observed many times. The chain links TRBV12-3 or TRBV12-4 to TRBJ2-5; no clear D gene. CDR3 length equals 11 residues. V dropped 7 bases and J dropped 5 bases, with 8 bases sitting between them. In DNA form, the CDR3 reads TGTGCCAGCAAAGTCGGGGAGACCCAGTACTTC. Protein sequence: CASKVGETQYF.

At least ten counts were recorded for this clonotype. The CDR3 here is CASSFQGPGGYTF. The CDR3 nucleotides are TGTGCCAGCAGTTTTCAGGGCCCAGGTGGCTACACCTTC. The chain recombines TRBV12-3 or TRBV12-4 with TRBJ1-2; perhaps TRBD1 as D (5 bases). V shed 3 bases and J shed 7 bases, with 12 bases lying between them. The CDR3 covers 13 residues.

The gene calls are TRBV6-6 and TRBJ1-5, with 7 nucleotides matching TRBD1. After removal of 2 bases from V and 5 bases from J, the junction contained 0 bases not matched to a gene. Germline V CDR1 and CDR2: MNHNY, SVGAGI (reference sequence). There are 13 residues in the CDR3. The CDR3 sequence is CASSYRGHQPQHF. DNA for the CDR3: TGTGCCAGCAGTTACAGGGGGCATCAGCCCCAGCATTTT.

The chain uses TRBV4-2 and TRBJ2-7, with D unclear. CDR1 LGHNA and CDR2 YNFKEQ come from the germline V gene. This CDR3 is 13 amino acids long. V lost 2 bases and J lost 6, with 11 bases in between. CDR3 sequence reads: CASSQLRKSEQYF. Written as DNA, the CDR3 is TGTGCCAGCAGCCAATTGCGGAAGTCCGAGCAGTACTTC.

This clonotype showed up many times. CDR3 region: CATSTKTDTQYF. The DNA of the CDR3 is TGTGCCACCAGCACCAAGACAGATACGCAGTATTTT. The chain carries TRBV15 and TRBJ2-3; no reliable D call. The CDR3 extends over 12 amino acids. Per the germline V gene, CDR1 is LNHNV and CDR2 is YYDKDF (reference sequence). The V end lost 4 bases, the J end lost 3 bases, and 5 bases lay between the germline ends.

This clonotype has at least ten counts. The chain joins TRBV5-6 to TRBJ2-1, with TRBD1 as a possible D gene (6 bases). CDR1 and CDR2 (germline): SGHDT, YYEEEE. This CDR3 has 14 amino acids. Trimming shortened V by 1 base and J by 7 bases, and 12 bases separated the two germline ends. This CDR3 reads CASSLIGTRNEQFF. CDR3 DNA: TGTGCCAGCAGCTTGATTGGGACACGGAATGAGCAGTTCTTC.

This clonotype has ten or more counts. The rearrangement links TRBV5-6 to TRBJ2-4; D perhaps matches TRBD1 (5 bases). The germline gives CDR1 SGHDT, CDR2 YYEEEE. The CDR3 spans 15 residues. V was shortened by 0 bases and J by 0 bases, with 7 bases between the two germline ends. In DNA form, the CDR3 reads TGTGCCAGCAGCTTGGGACAGCTAGCCAAAAACATTCAGTACTTC. Amino acid sequence: CASSLGQLAKNIQYF.

The chain is built from TRBV4-1 and TRBJ2-7; possibly TRBD1 for D (6 bases). The V end lost 2 bases, the J end lost 1 base, and 18 bases lay between the germline ends. CDR3 size: 17 residues. Germline V gene sequence: CDR1 MGHRA, CDR2 YSYEKL. This CDR3 reads CASSQYDQQTGSYEQYF. The CDR3 DNA sequence: TGCGCCAGCAGCCAATATGACCAGCAGACAGGATCCTACGAGCAGTACTTC.

The chain uses TRBV2 and TRBJ2-1; 15 bases agree with TRBD2. Germline-derived CDR1 and CDR2 are SNHLY and FYNNEI. The CDR3 is 15 amino acids. Unmatched junction bases numbered 5, after V lost 4 bases and J lost 10 bases. The DNA of the CDR3 is TGTGCCAGCAGTGGTGGACTAGCGGGGGGGCTCGAGCAGTTCTTC. This gives the protein CASSGGLAGGLEQFF.

Ten or more counts support this clonotype. The CDR3 DNA is TGCGCCAGCAGCCAAGCTGGGGTGTCCACTGAAGCTTTCTTT. Translation gives CASSQAGVSTEAFF. V usage is TRBV4-3 and J usage is TRBJ1-1, with no clear D. The CDR3 totals 14 residues. The V gene lost 1 base and the J gene lost 4 bases, with 10 bases spanning the gap. The germline V gene has CDR1 LGHNA and CDR2 YSLEER.

Ten or more counts support this clonotype. The chain recombines TRBV12-3 or TRBV12-4 with TRBJ1-2; maybe TRBD1 (5 bases). V was shortened by 3 bases and J by 5 bases, with 10 bases between the two germline ends. The CDR3 has 13 amino acids. The DNA of the CDR3 is TGTGCCAGCAGTTTGGGAGACAGATATGGCTACACCTTC. It codes for CASSLGDRYGYTF.

This clonotype was counted a few times. The chain couples TRBV6-5 to TRBJ1-4; maybe TRBD1 (5 bases). The CDR3 is made up of 15 amino acids. The germline V gene has CDR1 MNHEY and CDR2 SVGAGI. V was cut by 4 bases and J by 6 bases, with 15 bases left in between. The CDR3 region has the DNA TGTGCCAGCAGTTCTAGGACAAGCTTCGATGAAAAACTGTTTTTT. Translation gives CASSSRTSFDEKLFF.

This clonotype was seen only a few times. The chain links TRBV7-2 to TRBJ2-1; perhaps TRBD2 as D (5 bases). V was clipped by 5 bases and J by 7 bases, with 15 bases between them. Looked up from germline, CDR1 is SGHTA and CDR2 is FQGNSA. This CDR3 region has 14 residues. The CDR3 nucleotides are TGTGCCAGCAGCGCCGCCGGGGTTAAGAATGAGCAGTTCTTC. Amino acid sequence: CASSAAGVKNEQFF.

The sample holds many counts of this clonotype. One end of the junction varies from germline; a read error may be responsible. The chain employs TRBV6-2 or TRBV6-3 and TRBJ2-1; TRBD2 agrees at 12 bases. Germline CDR1 MNHEY, CDR2 SVGEGT. The length of the CDR3 is 15 residues. CDR3: CASSYPTSGGLEPFF. The CDR3 DNA sequence: TGTGCCAGCAGTTACCCGACTAGCGGGGGCCTGGAGCCGTTCTTC.